This T cell receptor (beta chain) originates from a study of OX40 agonist ivuxolimab in advanced cancers. Overall study: At doses from 0.01 to 10 mg/kg, patients were given intravenous ivuxolimab every 2 weeks. Age averaged around 60 years (range roughly 23 to 79), and 82.7% were male. Three patients showed partial responses: one hepatocellular carcinoma and two cutaneous melanoma cases. Study conclusions and caveats: Clonal expansion from baseline to week 6 occurred in both CD4+ and CD8+ T cells.

Produced via immunoSEQ multiplex PCR; TCRdb's table is partial and in-frame only. The profile shows about 88,000 clones, about 85% of them singletons. Turning to this clone: As yet, its antigen is unknown.

Germline V gene data show CDR1 as SGHRS and CDR2 as YFSETQ. The CDR3 covers 14 residues. Trimming took 0 bases from V and 4 from J; bases not matched to a gene: 0. The sequencing here drew on CD4+ or CD8+ T cells sorted from blood, taken in a trial of the OX40 agonist ivuxolimab. The chain carries TRBV5-1 and TRBJ2-3, with 9 positions matching TRBD1. This receptor was obtained from an adult with an advanced solid tumor such as melanoma, head and neck, liver or kidney cancer. DNA for the CDR3: TGCGCCAGCAGCTTGGGGGACAGGGCAGATACGCAGTATTTT. This gives the protein CASSLGDRADTQYF.